This TCR beta chain stems from a study of neurological immune-mediated disorders. This clonotype was observed at least ten times. CDR3 length equals 15 residues. The V gene end was trimmed by 6 bases and the J gene end by 3 bases; junction bases not matched to a gene: 5. Per the germline V gene, CDR1 is MNHEY and CDR2 is SMNVEV (reference sequence). In each sequencing run, over 160 million TCR-beta sequences were generated from 15-18 subjects. A single record per CDR3 protein comes from TCRdb applying MiXCR to the 5' RACE reads. Of under 80,000 distinct CDR3 sequences listed, less than 15% are singletons.

The chain employs TRBV27 and TRBJ2-2; 9 positions match TRBD1. The specimen sequenced was PBMCs. This clonotype was sampled from a woman in her fifties or sixties in good health. The CDR3 DNA reads as TGTGCCAGCAGCCGGGACAGGGTTTACACCGGGGAGCTGTTTTTT. Its protein is CASSRDRVYTGELFF.